The sequence of this T cell receptor beta chain was determined in a study of cytomegalovirus exposure and HLA in healthy donors. Study outcomes and limitations: Later analysis revealed greater clonal expansion in HLA-associated TCR beta chains than in equally common others.

Researchers ran the PCR with 60 Vbeta and 13 Jbeta primers. Sequencing used immunoSEQ multiplex PCR; TCRdb keeps in-frame clones, though not all of them. The sample has 100,000 to 150,000 clones, around three quarters seen once. With respect to this clone: Its antigen is unknown.

Sequencing was performed on PBMCs. The source is a woman in her fifties or sixties in good health and CMV-seropositive.

CDR3 bases: TGTGCCAGCAGCGTAGAGGGGTCGGGCTACGAGCAGTACTTC. Translation: CASSVEGSGYEQYF. The chain has TRBV9 and TRBJ2-7, with a possible D match to TRBD1 (5 bases). The CDR3 has 14 amino acids. Trimming left V 0 bases short and J 3 bases short, with 10 bases between. Per the germline V gene, CDR1 is SGDLS and CDR2 is YYNGEE.